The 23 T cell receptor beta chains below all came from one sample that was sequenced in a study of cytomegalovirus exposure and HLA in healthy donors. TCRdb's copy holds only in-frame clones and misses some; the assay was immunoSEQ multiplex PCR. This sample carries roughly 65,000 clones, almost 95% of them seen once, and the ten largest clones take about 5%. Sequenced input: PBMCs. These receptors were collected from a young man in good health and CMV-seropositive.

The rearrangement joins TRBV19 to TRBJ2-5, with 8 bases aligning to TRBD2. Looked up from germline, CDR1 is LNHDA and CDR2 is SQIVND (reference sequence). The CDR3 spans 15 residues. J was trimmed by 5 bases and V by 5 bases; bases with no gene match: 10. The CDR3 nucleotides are TGTGCCAGTAGTGGCCCGGGGGGGCGAGGGGAGACCCAGTACTTC. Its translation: CASSGPGGRGETQYF. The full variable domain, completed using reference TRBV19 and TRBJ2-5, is DGGITQSPKYLFRKEGQNVTLSCEQNLNHDAMYWYRQDPGQGLRLIYYSQIVNDFQKGDIAEGYSVSREKKESFPLTVTSAQKNPTAFYLCASSGPGGRGETQYFGPGTRLLVL.

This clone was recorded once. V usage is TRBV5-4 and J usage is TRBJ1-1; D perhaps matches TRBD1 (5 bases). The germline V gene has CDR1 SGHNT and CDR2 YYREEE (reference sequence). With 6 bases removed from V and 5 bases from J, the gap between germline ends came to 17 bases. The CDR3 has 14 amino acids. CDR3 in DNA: TGTGCCAGCACCCCGGGTGGGGGGGAAACTGAAGCTTTCTTT. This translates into CASTPGGGETEAFF.

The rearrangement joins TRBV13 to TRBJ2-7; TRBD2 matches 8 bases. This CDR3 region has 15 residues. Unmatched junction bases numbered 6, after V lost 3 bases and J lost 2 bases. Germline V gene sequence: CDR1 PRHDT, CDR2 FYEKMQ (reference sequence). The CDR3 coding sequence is TGTGCCAGCAGCTTTCTCGGGACTAGAGCCTACGAGCAGTACTTC. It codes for CASSFLGTRAYEQYF.

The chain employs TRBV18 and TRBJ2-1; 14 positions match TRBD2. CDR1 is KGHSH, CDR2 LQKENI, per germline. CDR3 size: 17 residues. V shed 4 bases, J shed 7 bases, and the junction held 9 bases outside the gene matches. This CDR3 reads CASSLWTSGRYGNEQFF. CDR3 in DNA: TGTGCCAGCTCACTTTGGACTAGCGGGAGGTATGGGAATGAGCAGTTCTTC.

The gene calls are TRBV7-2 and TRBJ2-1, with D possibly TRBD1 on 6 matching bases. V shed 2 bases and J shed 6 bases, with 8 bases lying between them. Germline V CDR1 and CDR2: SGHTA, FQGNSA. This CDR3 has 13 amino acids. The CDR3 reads CASSLQGSNEQFF. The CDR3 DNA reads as TGTGCCAGCAGCTTACAGGGGAGCAATGAGCAGTTCTTC.

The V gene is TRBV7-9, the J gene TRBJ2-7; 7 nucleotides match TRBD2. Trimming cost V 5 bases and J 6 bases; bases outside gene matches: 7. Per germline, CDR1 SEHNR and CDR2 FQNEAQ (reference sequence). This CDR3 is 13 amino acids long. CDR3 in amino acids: CASSRRRESEQYF. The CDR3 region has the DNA TGTGCCAGCAGCCGCAGGCGGGAGAGCGAGCAGTACTTC.

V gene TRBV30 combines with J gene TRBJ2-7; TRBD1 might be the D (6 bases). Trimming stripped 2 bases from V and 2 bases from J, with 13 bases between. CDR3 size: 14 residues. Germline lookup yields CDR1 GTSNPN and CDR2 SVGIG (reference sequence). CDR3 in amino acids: CAWSPEQGPYEQYF. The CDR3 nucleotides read TGTGCCTGGAGTCCAGAACAGGGTCCCTACGAGCAGTACTTC.

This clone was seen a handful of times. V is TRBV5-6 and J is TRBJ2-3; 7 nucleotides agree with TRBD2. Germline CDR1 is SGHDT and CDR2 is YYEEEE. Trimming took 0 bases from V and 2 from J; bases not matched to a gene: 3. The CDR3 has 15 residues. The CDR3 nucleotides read TGTGCCAGCAGCTTGGGACTAGCAGTCACAGATACGCAGTATTTT. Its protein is CASSLGLAVTDTQYF.

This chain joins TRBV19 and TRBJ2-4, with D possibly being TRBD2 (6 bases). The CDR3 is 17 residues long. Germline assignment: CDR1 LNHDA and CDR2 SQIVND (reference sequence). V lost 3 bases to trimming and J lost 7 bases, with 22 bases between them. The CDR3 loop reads CASSMGGLRGDGNIQYF. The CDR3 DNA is TGTGCCAGTAGTATGGGAGGCCTGCGAGGGGACGGGAACATTCAGTACTTC.

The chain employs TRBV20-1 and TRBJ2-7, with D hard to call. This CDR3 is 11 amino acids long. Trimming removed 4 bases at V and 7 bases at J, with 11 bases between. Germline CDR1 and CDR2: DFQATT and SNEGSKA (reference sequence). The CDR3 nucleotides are TGCAGTGCTAAAGACGAGTGGGAGCAGTACTTC. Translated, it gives CSAKDEWEQYF.

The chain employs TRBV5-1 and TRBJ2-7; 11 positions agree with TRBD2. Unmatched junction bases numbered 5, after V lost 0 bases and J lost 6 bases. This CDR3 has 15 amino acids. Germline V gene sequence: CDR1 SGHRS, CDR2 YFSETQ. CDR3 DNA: TGCGCCAGCAGCTTGGCCACCCTAGCGGGAGGCGAGCAGTACTTC. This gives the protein CASSLATLAGGEQYF.

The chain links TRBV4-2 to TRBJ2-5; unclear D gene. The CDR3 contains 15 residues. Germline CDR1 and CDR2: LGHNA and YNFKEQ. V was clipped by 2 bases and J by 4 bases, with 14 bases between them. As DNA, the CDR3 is TGTGCCAGCAGCCAAAGTTTGGCTAGTGGAGAGACCCAGTACTTC. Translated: CASSQSLASGETQYF.

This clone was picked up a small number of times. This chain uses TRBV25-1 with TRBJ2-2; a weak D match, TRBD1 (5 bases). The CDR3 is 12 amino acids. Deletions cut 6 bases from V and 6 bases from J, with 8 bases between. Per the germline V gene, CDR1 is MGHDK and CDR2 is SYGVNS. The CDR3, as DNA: TGTGCCAGCAGAGGGGTATCCGGGGAGCTGTTTTTT. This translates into CASRGVSGELFF.

The CDR3 DNA is TGTGCCAGCAGCCGAGGACAGGGTTACGAGCAGTACTTC. Translated: CASSRGQGYEQYF. The genes are TRBV6-6 and TRBJ2-7, with TRBD1 matching 8 bases. Germline CDR1 and CDR2: MNHNY and SVGAGI (reference sequence). This CDR3 spans 13 amino acids. The V segment lost 6 bases and the J segment 4 bases; nucleotides outside the gene matches: 5.

The CDR3 protein is CASSLGTLLTGNTIYF. In DNA form, the CDR3 reads TGTGCCAGCAGCCTAGGGACATTACTGACGGGAAACACCATATATTTT. The gene calls are TRBV7-2 and TRBJ1-3, with TRBD1 as a possible D gene (6 bases). With 5 bases removed from V and 4 bases from J, the gap between germline ends came to 18 bases. CDR3 length: 16 amino acids. Germline V gene data show CDR1 as SGHTA and CDR2 as FQGNSA.

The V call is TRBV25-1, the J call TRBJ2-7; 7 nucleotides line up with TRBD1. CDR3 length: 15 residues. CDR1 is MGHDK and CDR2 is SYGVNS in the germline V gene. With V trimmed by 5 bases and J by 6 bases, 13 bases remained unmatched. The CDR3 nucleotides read TGTGCCAGCAGTTTCCGCGGAAGGGGGCAGGGCGAGCAGTACTTC. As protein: CASSFRGRGQGEQYF.

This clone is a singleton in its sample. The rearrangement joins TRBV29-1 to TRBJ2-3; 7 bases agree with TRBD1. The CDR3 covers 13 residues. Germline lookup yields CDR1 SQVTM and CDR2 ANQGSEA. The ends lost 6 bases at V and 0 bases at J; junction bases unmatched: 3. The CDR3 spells CSVGTDSTDTQYF. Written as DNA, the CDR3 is TGCAGCGTGGGGACAGATAGCACAGATACGCAGTATTTT.

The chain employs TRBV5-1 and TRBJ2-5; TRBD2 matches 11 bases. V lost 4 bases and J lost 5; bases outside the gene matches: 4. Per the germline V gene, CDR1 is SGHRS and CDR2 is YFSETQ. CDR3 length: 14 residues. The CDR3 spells CASSLAGGGETQYF. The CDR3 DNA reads TGCGCCAGCAGCCTAGCGGGAGGTGGTGAGACCCAGTACTTC.

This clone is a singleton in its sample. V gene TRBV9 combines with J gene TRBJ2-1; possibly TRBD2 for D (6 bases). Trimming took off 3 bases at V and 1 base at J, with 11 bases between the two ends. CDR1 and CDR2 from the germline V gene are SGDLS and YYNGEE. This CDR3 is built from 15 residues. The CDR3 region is CASSADGRSYNEQFF. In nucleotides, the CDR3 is TGTGCCAGCAGCGCAGACGGGAGATCCTACAATGAGCAGTTCTTC.

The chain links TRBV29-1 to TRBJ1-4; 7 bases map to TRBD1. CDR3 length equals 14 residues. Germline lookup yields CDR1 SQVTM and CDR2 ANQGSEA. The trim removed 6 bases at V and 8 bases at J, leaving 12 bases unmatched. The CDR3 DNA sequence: TGCAGCGTGGCCACCGGGACAGCCAAAGAAAAACTGTTTTTT. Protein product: CSVATGTAKEKLFF.

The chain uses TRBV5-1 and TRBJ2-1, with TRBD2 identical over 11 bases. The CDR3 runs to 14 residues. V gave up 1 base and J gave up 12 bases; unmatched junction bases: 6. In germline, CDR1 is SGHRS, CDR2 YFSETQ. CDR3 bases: TGCGCCAGCAGCTTGACTAGCGGGAGCACTAGGCAGTTCTTC. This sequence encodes CASSLTSGSTRQFF.

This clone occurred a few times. The CDR3 DNA follows: TGTGCCAGCATCCTTGTAATCGCTGAAGCTTTCTTT. This gives the protein CASILVIAEAFF. The rearrangement uses TRBV2 and TRBJ1-1, with D uncertain. Germline-derived CDR1 and CDR2 are SNHLY and FYNNEI. This CDR3 has 12 residues. Trimming cost V 7 bases and J 6 bases, with 12 bases left between them.

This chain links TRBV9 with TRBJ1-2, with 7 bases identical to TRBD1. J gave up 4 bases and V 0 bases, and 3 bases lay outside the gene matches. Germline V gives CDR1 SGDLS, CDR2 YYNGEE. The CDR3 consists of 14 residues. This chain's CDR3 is CASSVEQGFYGYTF. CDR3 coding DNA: TGTGCCAGCAGCGTAGAACAGGGGTTCTATGGCTACACCTTC.